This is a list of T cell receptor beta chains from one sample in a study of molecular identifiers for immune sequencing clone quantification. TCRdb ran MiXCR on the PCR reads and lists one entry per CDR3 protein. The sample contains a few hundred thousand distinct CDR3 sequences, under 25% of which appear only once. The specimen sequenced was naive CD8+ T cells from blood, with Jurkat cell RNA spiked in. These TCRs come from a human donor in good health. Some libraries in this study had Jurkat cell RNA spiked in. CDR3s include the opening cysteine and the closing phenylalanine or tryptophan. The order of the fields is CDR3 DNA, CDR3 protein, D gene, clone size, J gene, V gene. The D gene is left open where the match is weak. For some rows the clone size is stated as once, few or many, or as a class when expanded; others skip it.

CDR3nt: TGCAGCGTTGAGACTGGGCAGGACACTGAAGCTTTCTTT; CDR3aa: CSVETGQDTEAFF; d_gene: NA; abundance: many; j_gene: TRBJ1-1; v_gene: TRBV29-1
CDR3nt: TGTGCCAGCAGTTTAATGACAGGGGGCCTACCTGGGACCCAGTACTTC; CDR3aa: CASSLMTGGLPGTQYF; d_gene: TRBD1; abundance: few; j_gene: TRBJ2-5; v_gene: TRBV27
CDR3nt: TGCGCCGGCAGCCAGGACAGGGTCGGGTACAATGAGCAGTTCTTC; CDR3aa: CAGSQDRVGYNEQFF; d_gene: TRBD1; abundance: NA; j_gene: TRBJ2-1; v_gene: TRBV4-3
CDR3nt: TGTGCCAGCAGCTTTGGCGAAATTGGGACAGATACGCAGTATTTT; CDR3aa: CASSFGEIGTDTQYF; d_gene: NA; abundance: many; j_gene: TRBJ2-3; v_gene: TRBV7-9
CDR3nt: TGTGCCACCCGTCAGGGCCAGGGTCTGACTGAAGCTTTCTTT; CDR3aa: CATRQGQGLTEAFF; d_gene: NA; abundance: NA; j_gene: TRBJ1-1; v_gene: TRBV12-3/TRBV12-4
CDR3nt: TGCGCCAGCAGCTTGGCCTTAGTCTGGGGCAATAGCGGGAGGGATGAGCAGTTCTTC; CDR3aa: CASSLALVWGNSGRDEQFF; d_gene: TRBD2; abundance: few; j_gene: TRBJ2-1; v_gene: TRBV5-1
CDR3nt: TGTGCCAGCAGTTACTTTAGCGGGGGAGATCAGTTCTTC; CDR3aa: CASSYFSGGDQFF; d_gene: TRBD2; abundance: NA; j_gene: TRBJ2-1; v_gene: TRBV6-5
CDR3nt: TGCAGCGTCCTCGCCCCTGGGGGACTAAAGTCCACAGATACGCAGTATTTT; CDR3aa: CSVLAPGGLKSTDTQYF; d_gene: TRBD2; abundance: once; j_gene: TRBJ2-3; v_gene: TRBV29-1
CDR3nt: TGTGCCGGCAGGGGTCTTAATGAAAAACTGTTTTTT; CDR3aa: CAGRGLNEKLFF; d_gene: NA; abundance: NA; j_gene: TRBJ1-4; v_gene: TRBV27
CDR3nt: TGTGCCAGCAGTTATCTCGCCGGGGGGCCTGGAAACACCATATATTTT; CDR3aa: CASSYLAGGPGNTIYF; d_gene: NA; abundance: many; j_gene: TRBJ1-3; v_gene: TRBV6-5
CDR3nt: TGTGCCTGCAGCTTAATTCCAGGTGTAGCAAATACGCAGTATTTT; CDR3aa: CACSLIPGVANTQYF; d_gene: NA; abundance: NA; j_gene: TRBJ2-3; v_gene: TRBV7-9
CDR3nt: TGCAGTGTACGGGAGGTGTCCTACGAGCAGTACTTC; CDR3aa: CSVREVSYEQYF; d_gene: TRBD2; abundance: NA; j_gene: TRBJ2-7; v_gene: TRBV20-1
CDR3nt: TGTGCCTGGAACAGCGTCGAGCAGTACTTC; CDR3aa: CAWNSVEQYF; d_gene: NA; abundance: NA; j_gene: TRBJ2-7; v_gene: TRBV30
CDR3nt: TGCAGTGCTAGAGATCTAATTAGGAATCAGCCCCAGCATTTT; CDR3aa: CSARDLIRNQPQHF; d_gene: NA; abundance: few; j_gene: TRBJ1-5; v_gene: TRBV20-1
CDR3nt: TGTGCCAGCAGCTTGAGTCCAGGGAGGGTTTACGAGCAGTACTTC; CDR3aa: CASSLSPGRVYEQYF; d_gene: TRBD2; abundance: few; j_gene: TRBJ2-7; v_gene: TRBV7-2
CDR3nt: TGCGCCAGCAGCTCACAGGGGAACGAGCAGTACTTC; CDR3aa: CASSSQGNEQYF; d_gene: TRBD1; abundance: many; j_gene: TRBJ2-7; v_gene: TRBV5-1
CDR3nt: TGTGCCAGCAGTGAACGGACTAGCCTACCTAGGATAGATACGCAGTATTTT; CDR3aa: CASSERTSLPRIDTQYF; d_gene: TRBD2; abundance: NA; j_gene: TRBJ2-3; v_gene: TRBV27
CDR3nt: TGTGCCAGCAGTGAAGGTTTGGCCACTAATAAGGATACGCAGTATTTT; CDR3aa: CASSEGLATNKDTQYF; d_gene: NA; abundance: many; j_gene: TRBJ2-3; v_gene: TRBV2
CDR3nt: TGTGCCAGCAGTTTCGACAGGATGAACACCGGGGAGCTGTTTTTT; CDR3aa: CASSFDRMNTGELFF; d_gene: NA; abundance: NA; j_gene: TRBJ2-2; v_gene: TRBV12-3/TRBV12-4
CDR3nt: TGTGCCAGCAGCAAGACAGGGTCCCGGCAAGAGACCCAGTACTTC; CDR3aa: CASSKTGSRQETQYF; d_gene: TRBD1; abundance: NA; j_gene: TRBJ2-5; v_gene: TRBV13